This T cell receptor beta chain was sequenced for a study of T cells after yellow fever vaccination. Study in general: Fractions of low cell number were prepared using SMART-Seq v4 Ultra Low Input.

TCRdb ran MiXCR on the 5' RACE reads and lists one entry per CDR3 protein. The sample records tens of thousands of distinct CDR3 sequences, around 6.9% being singletons. This clonotype appeared a few times. Sequenced here: CD8+ T cells sorted from PBMCs, sampled around 5 days after the first yellow fever vaccination. This receptor was taken from a man in his late teens or twenties who received the YFV17D yellow fever vaccine.

The CDR3 DNA reads as TGTGCCAGCAGCTTGGGGGGGGACGAAAAACTGTTTTTT. It specifies CASSLGGDEKLFF. The rearrangement joins TRBV5-6 to TRBJ1-4; D is perhaps TRBD1 (5 bases). CDR1 is SGHDT and CDR2 is YYEEEE in the germline V gene. CDR3 length equals 13 residues. V dropped 0 bases and J dropped 8 bases, with 8 bases sitting between them.